This T cell receptor beta chain was retrieved from a study of beta chain features in type 1 diabetes. Study conclusions and caveats: TCRB CDR3 length was moderately but significantly reduced in all four CD4+ subsets of Type 1 diabetes patients.

The CDR3 spans 11 residues. Trimming left V 8 bases short and J 2 bases short, with 4 bases between. Germline-derived CDR1 and CDR2 are MNHEY and SVGAGI. With respect to this clone: Its specificity is unknown.

Expressed TCRB transcripts were sequenced, since all the RNA that had been isolated was reverse transcribed. The protocol was immunoSEQ multiplex PCR, while the TCRdb copy is restricted to in-frame clones and leaves out a portion. The sample lists over 40,000 clones; over 60% were seen once. The clonotype was recovered from a woman between 18 and 30 years old with type 1 diabetes. Sequenced sample: Tregs from blood. The rearrangement links TRBV6-5 to TRBJ2-1, with unresolved D. In DNA form, the CDR3 reads TGTGCCAGCGAGACCTACAATGAGCAGTTCTTC. Protein product: CASETYNEQFF.